This T cell receptor (beta chain) originates from a study of regulatory T cells in long-lasting Graves disease listed by TCRdb under 2021. About the study as a whole: Patients with newly diagnosed Graves' disease had been on antithyroid drugs for under 3 months. A total of roughly 33 samples were covered by TCR sequencing, comprising roughly 13 persistent and about 20 newly diagnosed Graves' disease patients. Peripheral blood TCR sequencing and RNA sequencing compared persistent Graves' disease patients with newly diagnosed Graves' disease patients. The study was registered as a clinical trial and conducted in China.

Germline trimming amounts to 6 bases on V and 4 bases on J, with 6 as the count of junction bases outside the gene matches. The cysteine opens and the phenylalanine closes a CDR3 of 13 amino acids. Kept here is only the CDR3 DNA, which spans 39 bases and is read in frame from base 1. CDR1 is given as DFQATT and CDR2 as SNEGSKA, both from the germline V gene (reference sequence). In light of the paper, this sample's time point label describes: newly diagnosed GD, antithyroid drugs for less than 3 months. For both TCR sequencing and RNA sequencing, RNA was extracted from PBMCs in TRIzol. Graves' disease was diagnosed according to American Thyroid Association guidelines. Recruitment of patients was carried out at an endocrinology department in Xi'an, China. Each patient gave approximately 10 milliliters of peripheral blood, collected in an EDTA anticoagulant tube. Ficoll Paque Plus density gradient separation was used to isolate PBMCs, and no further T cell sorting was performed. An Agilent 2100 Bioanalyzer and agarose gel were used to assess RNA quality, and a NanoDrop 2000 was used to measure RNA concentration.

This clonotype has a count of ten or more. Its binding antigen is unknown. Base quality data are lacking; no much larger clone is found one base away. The study at large found these results: Compared with newly diagnosed patients, persistent Graves' disease patients had lower TCR Shannon entropy and fewer highly expanded clones, which suggests clonal expansion. The study examined only peripheral blood because the primary lesion, thyroid tissue, could not be accessed. As a limitation, the authors acknowledged that the small sample size may reduce accuracy. Sequencing and analysis were restricted to the TCR beta chain. TRBV28, TRBJ1-2 and TRBJ2-5 were preferentially used in persistent disease, while TRBV20-1 and TRBJ2-1 were favored in newly diagnosed disease. A larger number of public clonotypes was shared among persistent patients (approximately 3,000) than among newly diagnosed patients (roughly 1,000).

The library relied on multiplex PCR. This sample was sequenced with an Illumina HiSeq 4000. TCR beta libraries were built with iRepertoire HTBI primers and Arm-PCR amplification of CDR3 regions. PCR products were gel purified before sequencing. In the original analysis: Gene usage analysis of CDR3 amino acid clonotypes relied on the approximately 60 TRBV and 14 TRBJ segments identified across samples. Filtered high-quality paired reads were merged into contigs using COPE and FqMerger. BLAST was used to align contigs to IMGT TRBV, TRBD and TRBJ reference genes, and CDR3 was defined according to IMGT. Highly expanded clones were defined as clonotypes with a frequency above 0.1%. Shannon entropy was used to measure repertoire diversity, and the Gini coefficient was used to measure V-J evenness. A clonotype found in more than one individual was treated as public. TCRdb ran its own pipeline on the public reads, namely fastp trimming at Q25 and MiXCR clone calling, and kept in-frame beta chains. Rows are combined by CDR3 protein, so each entry shows the most common genes and DNA. The V and J calls, along with clone size, are taken from TCRdb and not from the paper's own processing. In this sample the table shows approximately 400,000 distinct CDR3 sequences, around 15% of which occur a single time. Clones ranked in the top ten supply about 24% of the sample.

The source material was peripheral blood mononuclear cells (PBMCs), sampled at new diagnosis, from a patient treated with antithyroid drugs. This receptor was identified in a female donor with Graves disease. Rearrangement joined TRBV20-1 to TRBJ2-5, and 9 bases in between align with TRBD1. The nucleotides read TGCAGTGCCAGACAGGGGGTGGCAGAGACCCAGTACTTC. It codes for CSARQGVAETQYF.